These 23 T cell receptor beta chains were all obtained from the same sample, sequenced in a study of T cells in Graves' hyperthyroidism and ophthalmopathy. It was RNA transcripts that yielded the amplified TCR beta CDR3 regions. The HTBI set primed first-round TCR CDR3 RT-PCR. TCRdb fed the multiplex PCR reads into MiXCR, producing one record per CDR3 protein. Among approximately 360,000 distinct CDR3 sequences listed, about a sixth were seen once. The specimen sequenced was blood. Receptor source: a woman between 18 and 30 years old with Graves' hyperthyroidism that later progressed to Graves' ophthalmopathy.

The gene calls are TRBV20-1 and TRBJ1-2; D is undetermined. The CDR3 extends over 12 amino acids. Trimming took off 4 bases at V and 2 bases at J, with 8 bases between the two ends. Germline CDR1 reads DFQATT; CDR2 reads SNEGSKA (reference sequence). Here the CDR3 reads CSAKVLNYGYTF. In DNA, the CDR3 is TGCAGTGCTAAGGTCCTGAACTATGGCTACACCTTC.

This clonotype was observed a few times. This rearrangement joins TRBV20-1 to TRBJ2-7; 7 bases map to TRBD2. Looked up from germline, CDR1 is DFQATT and CDR2 is SNEGSKA (reference sequence). The V gene end was trimmed by 2 bases and the J gene end by 3 bases; junction bases not matched to a gene: 10. There are 15 residues in the CDR3. The CDR3 here is CSARKSGTRHYEQYF. For the CDR3, the DNA is TGCAGTGCTAGAAAAAGCGGGACCCGGCACTACGAGCAGTACTTC.

A word on this clonotype: This could be a read error, since a much larger clone is one nucleotide away. J is TRBJ2-1 and V is TRBV11-2; D uncertain. The CDR3 runs 13 residues. Germline V CDR1 and CDR2: SGHAT, FQNNGV. Trimming pared 4 bases from V and 9 bases from J, leaving 13 bases between. DNA of the CDR3: TGTGCCAGCAGCTCAGTCGTTTCGGCTGAGCAGTTCTTC. Translation: CASSSVVSAEQFF.

In its sample, this clonotype was seen many times. This chain uses TRBV30 with TRBJ2-3; TRBD1 agrees at 7 bases. This CDR3 is 15 amino acids long. Germline CDR1 GTSNPN, CDR2 SVGIG (reference sequence). V shed 2 bases, J shed 1 base, and the junction held 6 bases outside the gene matches. The DNA of the CDR3 is TGTGCCTGGAGTCATCCCGGACAGGGCACAGATACGCAGTATTTT. Its translation is CAWSHPGQGTDTQYF.

This rearrangement joins TRBV7-2 to TRBJ2-7; D perhaps matches TRBD2 (6 bases). Trimming stripped 3 bases from V and 0 bases from J, with 12 bases between. The CDR3 has 15 amino acids. CDR1 is SGHTA and CDR2 is FQGNSA in the germline V gene. The CDR3 loop reads CASSFGGKSSYEQYF. CDR3 in DNA: TGTGCCAGCAGCTTCGGCGGGAAGAGCTCCTACGAGCAGTACTTC.

As to this clonotype: Since a much larger clone is just one base distant, this may be a read error. V gene TRBV20-1 combines with J gene TRBJ2-7; 9 bases are shared with TRBD2. The germline gives CDR1 DFQATT, CDR2 SNEGSKA (reference sequence). The CDR3 sequence is 13 residues long. CDR3 in DNA: TGCAGTGTTCCGACTAGCGGAGCCTACGAGCAGCACTTC. It encodes CSVPTSGAYEQHF.

This clonotype has a count of ten or more. The chain uses TRBV28 and TRBJ2-5, with 8 bases lining up with TRBD2. CDR3 length: 16 residues. V trimming: 5 bases; J trimming: 2 bases; junction bases outside the gene matches: 10. Germline V gene data show CDR1 as MDHEN and CDR2 as SYDVKM. CDR3 residues: CASSLPGTRPQETQYF. CDR3 bases: TGTGCCAGCAGTCTACCCGGGACTAGGCCACAAGAGACCCAGTACTTC.

The chain is built from TRBV7-3 and TRBJ1-2, with TRBD1 identical over 7 bases. The V gene end was trimmed by 5 bases and the J gene end by 6 bases; junction bases not matched to a gene: 18. Germline CDR1 SGHTA, CDR2 FQGTGA. This CDR3 has 17 residues. CDR3 amino acids: CASSPKGGDSSPNGYTF. The DNA for the CDR3 is TGTGCCAGCAGCCCCAAAGGGGGGGACAGTTCCCCCAATGGCTACACCTTC.

This clonotype occurred many times. The chain couples TRBV7-9 to TRBJ2-7, with 7 bases lining up with TRBD1. CDR1 is SEHNR, CDR2 FQNEAQ, per germline (reference sequence). V lost 4 bases to trimming and J lost 1 base; unmatched junction nucleotides: 1. CDR3 length: 13 residues. CDR3 nucleotide sequence: TGTGCCAGCAGCTCCAGGGGGTCCTACGAGCAGTACTTC. Amino acids: CASSSRGSYEQYF. The whole variable domain, filled in from reference TRBV7-9 and TRBJ2-7, reads DTGVSQNPRHKITKRGQNVTFRCDPISEHNRLYWYRQTLGQGPEFLTYFQNEAQLEKSRLLSDRFSAERPKGSFSTLEIQRTEQGDSAMYLCASSSRGSYEQYFGPGTRLTVT.

Only a few counts were recorded for this clonotype. V gene TRBV24-1 combines with J gene TRBJ1-5, with D perhaps TRBD1 (5 bases). V lost 3 bases and J lost 1, with 12 bases in between. This CDR3 comprises 16 residues. Looked up from germline, CDR1 is KGHDR and CDR2 is SFDVKD. CDR3 sequence reads: CATSDTGPLSNQPQHF. CDR3 sequence (DNA): TGTGCCACCAGTGATACGGGGCCACTGAGCAATCAGCCCCAGCATTTT.

This clonotype was counted only a few times. The V call is TRBV3-1, the J call TRBJ1-4, with 8 bases identical to TRBD1. CDR1 LGHDT and CDR2 YNNKEL come from the germline V gene (reference sequence). The junction had 6 bases not matched to a gene; V was cut back by 1 base and J by 8 bases. The CDR3 sequence is 15 residues long. CDR3 DNA: TGTGCCAGCAGCCAAGGAGGACAGGGCGGGGAAAAACTGTTTTTT. Its protein is CASSQGGQGGEKLFF.

This clonotype was seen only a few times. CDR3 sequence reads: CASSPASGNTIYF. The DNA of the CDR3 is TGTGCCAGCAGCCCAGCCTCTGGAAACACCATATATTTT. The chain combines TRBV6-1 with TRBJ1-3; D remains unclear. CDR1 is MNHNS and CDR2 is SASEGT in the germline V gene. This CDR3 contains 13 residues. The ends were cut back, 6 bases at V and 0 bases at J, with 6 bases in the middle.

V and J are TRBV3-1 and TRBJ2-5; 8 positions match TRBD2. The ends lost 5 bases at V and 4 bases at J; junction bases unmatched: 12. This CDR3 is built from 16 residues. Germline values: CDR1 LGHDT, CDR2 YNNKEL (reference sequence). The CDR3 loop is CASSTVPTGGAETQYF. The CDR3 DNA sequence: TGTGCCAGCAGCACCGTACCGACGGGAGGGGCAGAGACCCAGTACTTC.

This clonotype was found many times. This CDR3 reads CASSLIPGTVYNEQFF. CDR3 bases: TGTGCCAGCAGCCTGATACCGGGGACAGTCTACAATGAGCAGTTCTTC. The V gene is TRBV7-8, the J gene TRBJ2-1, with TRBD1 identical over 7 bases. Trimming took 5 bases from V and 3 from J; bases not matched to a gene: 10. Germline CDR1 is SGHVS and CDR2 is FQNEAQ. The CDR3 is 16 residues long.

This clonotype was observed at least ten times. The chain uses TRBV2 and TRBJ2-1, with unresolved D. Trimming removed 5 bases from V and 5 bases from J, with 16 bases in between. CDR3 length equals 15 residues. Germline lookup yields CDR1 SNHLY and CDR2 FYNNEI. Here the CDR3 reads CASSLYAGSHNEQFF. The DNA of the CDR3 is TGTGCCAGCAGTTTATATGCAGGAAGCCACAATGAGCAGTTCTTC.

This clonotype appeared a few times. V usage is TRBV10-3 and J usage is TRBJ2-1; D is uncertain. Trimming took 3 bases from V and 0 from J, leaving 9 bases between them. CDR1 and CDR2 from the germline V gene are ENHRY and SYGVKD. The CDR3 has 15 residues. The CDR3 is CAISDQKSSYNEQFF. The DNA for the CDR3 is TGTGCCATCAGTGACCAAAAGAGCTCCTACAATGAGCAGTTCTTC.

The chain employs TRBV5-6 and TRBJ2-5; D is perhaps TRBD2 (6 bases). This CDR3 is 14 amino acids long. The germline V and J ends were trimmed by 3 bases and 4 bases, with 13 bases remaining between them. Germline V gene sequence: CDR1 SGHDT, CDR2 YYEEEE. CDR3 amino acids: CASSSYGSGETQYF. In nucleotides, the CDR3 is TGTGCCAGCAGCTCCTACGGGAGCGGAGAGACCCAGTACTTC. The full variable domain, its missing parts supplied by reference TRBV5-6 and TRBJ2-5, is DAGVTQSPTHLIKTRGQQVTLRCSPKSGHDTVSWYQQALGQGPQFIFQYYEEEERQRGNFPDRFSGHQFPNYSSELNVNALLLGDSALYLCASSSYGSGETQYFGPGTRLLVL.

Points on this clonotype: A read error may explain this, as a much larger clone is one base away. The rearrangement links TRBV28 to TRBJ2-3; D gene unclear. The CDR3 loop spans 12 amino acids. Germline V gene data show CDR1 as MDHEN and CDR2 as SYDVKM. CDR3 nucleotides: TGTGTCAGCAGTACGCCCACGGATACGCAGTATTTT. The encoded protein is CVSSTPTDTQYF.

CDR3 nucleotide sequence: TGTGCCTGGACAGGGGTCGGCGTGAACACTGAAGCTTTCTTT. It encodes CAWTGVGVNTEAFF. The V and J genes are TRBV30 and TRBJ1-1; D might be TRBD1 (6 bases). Germline CDR1 reads GTSNPN; CDR2 reads SVGIG (reference sequence). The CDR3 totals 14 residues. Trimming took off 4 bases at V and 0 bases at J, with 12 bases between the two ends.

This clonotype was picked up many times. The chain carries TRBV28 and TRBJ1-2; D is undetermined. The CDR3 has 14 residues. V gave up 5 bases and J gave up 4 bases, with 14 bases separating them. Germline CDR1 MDHEN, CDR2 SYDVKM. The CDR3 region is CASSPLEDLYGYTF. The CDR3 nucleotides read TGTGCCAGCAGTCCCCTTGAGGACCTCTATGGCTACACCTTC.

This clonotype was counted at least ten times. V is TRBV7-9 and J is TRBJ1-2; D uncertain. The CDR3 has 14 amino acids. In germline, CDR1 is SEHNR, CDR2 FQNEAQ (reference sequence). Trimming pared 0 bases from V and 2 bases from J, leaving 7 bases between. CDR3 residues: CASSLAFRNYGYTF. The CDR3 bases are TGTGCCAGCAGCTTAGCATTTAGGAACTATGGCTACACCTTC.

The rearrangement uses TRBV7-2 and TRBJ2-3, with 11 positions matching TRBD2. CDR3 length equals 16 residues. In germline, CDR1 is SGHTA, CDR2 FQGNSA. Losses at the gene ends were 5 bases for V and 4 bases for J; bases not matched to a gene: 8. Here the CDR3 DNA reads TGTGCCAGCAGCCGAATTAGCGGGAGGGCCCCAGATACGCAGTATTTT. Amino acid sequence: CASSRISGRAPDTQYF.

With regard to this clonotype: This may be a read error: a much more frequent sequence differs by one nucleotide. This chain joins TRBV20-1 and TRBJ2-1; D might be TRBD2 (5 bases). V was trimmed by 2 bases and J by 5 bases, leaving 19 bases between them. Germline V lookup: CDR1 DFQATT, CDR2 SNEGSKA (reference sequence). CDR3 size: 16 residues. The CDR3: CSARFSYRTSNNEQFF. In DNA form, the CDR3 reads TGCAGTGCTAGATTCAGTTATAGGACTTCGAACAATGAGCAGTTCTTC.